The sequence of this TCR beta chain was determined in a study of blood T cell repertoires in COVID-19 (dated by TCRdb to the early 2020s). For the wider study: Samples from collaborators originated in the United States, Italy and Spain and spanned both the acute and convalescent phases of COVID-19. The material from the prospective study consisted of cDNA or gDNA derived from T cells, B-cell-depleted T cells, or PBMCs. The dataset comprised deeply sampled blood TCRbeta repertoires from subjects exposed to, actively infected with, or recovered from COVID-19. The repertoires were made available in a free public database intended to serve as a resource for research on the immune response to SARS-CoV-2. The samples were drawn from the first 160 participants of the ongoing ImmuneRACE study and from some 1,300 subjects provided by 6 global collaborators. Sample metadata almost always included a de-identified subject ID, COVID-19 status, age in years and sex. Where available, HLA class I and class II types were obtained from metadata supplied by the sample provider rather than from assay-based typing.

TCRbeta CDR3 regions were amplified from genomic DNA by means of the immunoSEQ Assay, a bias-controlled multiplex PCR. For the original study's pipeline: The number of nucleated cells in each sample was estimated by amplification of reference gene primers within the assay. To quantify the absolute abundance of each unique TCRbeta CDR3 rearrangement, sequence reads were collapsed and filtered. For each sample, productive Simpson clonality was calculated as the square root of Simpson's diversity index over productive rearrangements. TCRdb took over this immuneACCESS table, retaining in-frame rearrangements with V and J assigned. Such tables are incomplete; in checked studies, under half of the missing clones stem from an unresolved V gene, and the remainder is unexplained. The V and J calls and clone size were taken over from that table, and D and trimming were inferred from the DNA. In all, the sample holds tens of thousands of clones, and 81% of those were seen once. More than 20% of the sample rests with the top ten.

As concerns this clone: Its specific antigen is unknown. Base qualities are missing; no much larger clone stands one base away.

Germline trimming amounts to 5 bases on V and 0 bases on J, with 3 as the count of junction bases outside the gene matches. The germline V gene (reference sequence) specifies LNHDA as CDR1 and SQIVND as CDR2. The CDR3 starts with the cysteine, ends with the phenylalanine, and has 14 residues. Of the read, only the CDR3 DNA is kept; its 42 bases are in frame from base 1. Broader findings and caveats from the paper: The amount of clinical and demographic metadata varied by source and participant and was provided uncurated.

Collaborating institutions collected whole blood in K2EDTA tubes following their own protocols. Collaborator samples were shipped for TCRbeta analysis as frozen whole blood, isolated PBMCs, or DNA extracted from either sample type. The sample consisted of peripheral blood. Recombination joined TRBV19 with TRBJ2-7, and 8 junction bases match TRBD1. The receptor was isolated from a man aged 80 or over with active or convalescent COVID-19. The DNA reads TGTGCCAGTAGTCCCCAGGGGGCCTCCTACGAGCAGTACTTC. It specifies CASSPQGASYEQYF.